The clone carrying this T cell receptor (beta chain) showed up just once. Generated by immunoSEQ multiplex PCR, the TCRdb table keeps only in-frame clones and is missing some. The data show around 70,000 clones, with about 94% seen just once and 2.8% held by the top ten. These data come from a study of control samples from healthy donors and cancer patients. This TCR derives from a woman in her thirties in good health. The specimen was blood.

The CDR3 nucleotides are TGTGCCAGCATTGGGACAGGGCGAACAGATACGCAGTATTTT. It yields the protein CASIGTGRTDTQYF. The chain carries TRBV6-5 and TRBJ2-3; 9 bases match TRBD1. The germline gives CDR1 MNHEY, CDR2 SVGAGI. With 7 bases clipped from V and 3 bases from J, the junction kept 5 bases outside the gene matches. This CDR3 contains 14 residues.